These T cell receptor beta chains were read from a single sample in a study of shared T cell receptors in the human thymus. Generated by immunoSEQ multiplex PCR, the TCRdb table keeps only in-frame clones and is missing some. The table lists about 730,000 clones, 80% to 90% of them singletons. These data were likewise used in another study, on human thymus T cells.

Sequencing was done on a sample of thymocytes. Every receptor here comes from a girl under three years old with a congenital heart defect. Both conserved end residues are part of each CDR3. The D gene is left open where the match is weak. Size tells how often a clone was seen (once, few, many) or the class of an expanded clone, and some rows leave it out.

J gene: TRBJ2-7
D gene: TRBD1
V gene: TRBV7-8
clone size: -
CDR3 DNA: TGTGCCAGCAGCTTAAGGGGGCCCCCAGGTGGCTCCTACGAGCAGTACTTC
CDR3 protein: CASSLRGPPGGSYEQYF

J gene: TRBJ2-7
D gene: -
V gene: TRBV7-9
clone size: -
CDR3 DNA: TGTGCCAGCAGCGGAGGCCCAGGGGCTAACAACGAGCAGTACTTC
CDR3 protein: CASSGGPGANNEQYF

J gene: TRBJ2-1
D gene: TRBD1
V gene: TRBV6-5
clone size: -
CDR3 DNA: TGTGCCAGCAGTCCGGGACAGGGGGCCTACAATGAGCAGTTCTTC
CDR3 protein: CASSPGQGAYNEQFF

J gene: TRBJ1-1
D gene: -
V gene: TRBV6-5
clone size: -
CDR3 DNA: TGTGCCAGCAGTGAGGGGGTGAACACTGAAGCTTTCTTT
CDR3 protein: CASSEGVNTEAFF

J gene: TRBJ2-3
D gene: TRBD2
V gene: TRBV29-1
clone size: -
CDR3 DNA: TGCAGCGCCCGTCTTACCGGGGGGTCAGATACGCAGTATTTT
CDR3 protein: CSARLTGGSDTQYF

J gene: TRBJ2-7
D gene: -
V gene: TRBV27
clone size: once
CDR3 DNA: TGTGCCAGCAGTTGGAGGGGGGGGACTTACGAGCAGTACTTC
CDR3 protein: CASSWRGGTYEQYF

J gene: TRBJ1-2
D gene: -
V gene: TRBV6-5
clone size: -
CDR3 DNA: TGTGCCAGCAGTTCGACAGTTCCTAGTTCCTATGGCTACACCTTC
CDR3 protein: CASSSTVPSSYGYTF

J gene: TRBJ2-7
D gene: -
V gene: TRBV6-1
clone size: -
CDR3 DNA: TGTGCCACCGATGAACAGGGCCTCCTTCCCTCCGAGCAGTACTTC
CDR3 protein: CATDEQGLLPSEQYF

J gene: TRBJ2-7
D gene: TRBD2
V gene: TRBV19
clone size: -
CDR3 DNA: TGTGCCAGTAGTTTGGGGGGGGGAGTCCCCTCCTACGAGCAGTACTTC
CDR3 protein: CASSLGGGVPSYEQYF

J gene: TRBJ2-1
D gene: TRBD2
V gene: TRBV27
clone size: -
CDR3 DNA: TGTGCCAGCAGTTCGGCGGGGGGTTACAATGAGCAGTTCTTC
CDR3 protein: CASSSAGGYNEQFF

J gene: TRBJ1-2
D gene: -
V gene: TRBV28
clone size: -
CDR3 DNA: TGTGCCAGCAAACCCAAACGGGGGGCGTATTTCTATGGCTACACCTTC
CDR3 protein: CASKPKRGAYFYGYTF

J gene: TRBJ1-2
D gene: -
V gene: TRBV5-6
clone size: -
CDR3 DNA: TGTGCCAGCAGCCCCGAGGGCGGTACTAGAGGCTACACCTTC
CDR3 protein: CASSPEGGTRGYTF

J gene: TRBJ2-3
D gene: TRBD2
V gene: TRBV4-2
clone size: -
CDR3 DNA: TGTGCCAGCAGCCAATCGGGGGACTACACAGATACGCAGTATTTT
CDR3 protein: CASSQSGDYTDTQYF

J gene: TRBJ2-7
D gene: TRBD1
V gene: TRBV28
clone size: -
CDR3 DNA: TGTGCCAGCAGTTCGACAGGGACCCTAACCTACGAGCAGTACTTC
CDR3 protein: CASSSTGTLTYEQYF

J gene: TRBJ1-1
D gene: -
V gene: TRBV27
clone size: -
CDR3 DNA: TGTGCCAGCAGTTTTCAGGGTAGCACTGAAGCTTTCTTT
CDR3 protein: CASSFQGSTEAFF

J gene: TRBJ2-6
D gene: -
V gene: TRBV7-8
clone size: -
CDR3 DNA: TGTGCCAGCAGCTTAGTACCAGGCCCCTCTGGGGCCAACGTCCTGACTTTC
CDR3 protein: CASSLVPGPSGANVLTF

J gene: TRBJ1-5
D gene: -
V gene: TRBV12-5
clone size: few
CDR3 DNA: TGTGCTAGTGGTTTGCTACAGGGCGGCAATCAGCCCCAGCATTTT
CDR3 protein: CASGLLQGGNQPQHF

J gene: TRBJ1-3
D gene: TRBD1
V gene: TRBV7-2
clone size: -
CDR3 DNA: TGTGCCAGCAGCTCACACCGGGACAGGGTGAACACCATATATTTT
CDR3 protein: CASSSHRDRVNTIYF

J gene: TRBJ1-6
D gene: -
V gene: TRBV15
clone size: -
CDR3 DNA: TGTGCCACCAGCAGAGAGTCCGCCGGGATTGGGTCACCCCTCCACTTT
CDR3 protein: CATSRESAGIGSPLHF

J gene: TRBJ1-2
D gene: -
V gene: TRBV29-1
clone size: few
CDR3 DNA: TGCAGCGTTGCACAGGAAAAGGGTGGCTACACCTTC
CDR3 protein: CSVAQEKGGYTF

J gene: TRBJ1-4
D gene: TRBD1
V gene: TRBV2
clone size: -
CDR3 DNA: TGTGCCAGCAGTGCCCCGGACAGGGGAGGTGAAAAACTGTTTTTT
CDR3 protein: CASSAPDRGGEKLFF

J gene: TRBJ2-1
D gene: TRBD2
V gene: TRBV9
clone size: -
CDR3 DNA: TGTGCCAGCAGCCTCAATAGCGGGGGGGCCCATTACAATGAGCAGTTCTTC
CDR3 protein: CASSLNSGGAHYNEQFF

J gene: TRBJ1-2
D gene: -
V gene: TRBV5-4
clone size: -
CDR3 DNA: TGTGCCAGCAGTTTGACCGAGCTCTCAAACTATGGCTACACCTTC
CDR3 protein: CASSLTELSNYGYTF

J gene: TRBJ2-3
D gene: -
V gene: TRBV19
clone size: -
CDR3 DNA: TGTGCCAGTAGTCTCAACCGGGACAATCGTGTGGATACGCAGTATTTT
CDR3 protein: CASSLNRDNRVDTQYF

J gene: TRBJ2-7
D gene: TRBD1
V gene: TRBV19
clone size: -
CDR3 DNA: TGTGCCAGTAGTCGCAAGAGGGACAGGGACGTAGAGCAGTACTTC
CDR3 protein: CASSRKRDRDVEQYF

J gene: TRBJ2-6
D gene: -
V gene: TRBV5-1
clone size: -
CDR3 DNA: TGCGCCAGCAGCTGGGCGCAAAGTGACCCCTCTGGGGCCAACGTCCTGACTTTC
CDR3 protein: CASSWAQSDPSGANVLTF

J gene: TRBJ2-2
D gene: -
V gene: TRBV28
clone size: -
CDR3 DNA: TGTGCCAGCATTGGACACTTTCGGGAGCTGTTTTTT
CDR3 protein: CASIGHFRELFF

J gene: TRBJ1-1
D gene: -
V gene: TRBV7-2
clone size: -
CDR3 DNA: TGTGCCAGCAGCTTAGTTGGGGGGACGCACACTGAAGCTTTCTTT
CDR3 protein: CASSLVGGTHTEAFF

J gene: TRBJ2-5
D gene: TRBD2
V gene: TRBV9
clone size: -
CDR3 DNA: TGTGCCAGCAGCGTAGTCCCCCATAGCGGGGGGGCCCTCGCCGCCGAGACCCAGTACTTC
CDR3 protein: CASSVVPHSGGALAAETQYF

J gene: TRBJ2-3
D gene: TRBD1
V gene: TRBV27
clone size: -
CDR3 DNA: TGTGCCAGTGGGGTGAAAGGGACAGCTATCACAGATACGCAGTATTTT
CDR3 protein: CASGVKGTAITDTQYF

J gene: TRBJ2-1
D gene: -
V gene: TRBV28
clone size: -
CDR3 DNA: TGTGCCAGCGACGGGGGTTACAATGAGCAGTTCTTC
CDR3 protein: CASDGGYNEQFF

J gene: TRBJ2-3
D gene: TRBD2
V gene: TRBV4-2
clone size: -
CDR3 DNA: TGTGCCAGCAGCCCAGGACTAGCGAGGGAAGATACGCAGTATTTT
CDR3 protein: CASSPGLAREDTQYF

J gene: TRBJ1-2
D gene: TRBD1
V gene: TRBV6-5
clone size: -
CDR3 DNA: TGTGCCAGCAGTTGGGACAGGGTCAAAATTAACTATGGCTACACCTTC
CDR3 protein: CASSWDRVKINYGYTF

J gene: TRBJ1-3
D gene: -
V gene: TRBV19
clone size: -
CDR3 DNA: TGTGCCAGTAGTATCTATACAGGCCCCTCTGGAAACACCATATATTTT
CDR3 protein: CASSIYTGPSGNTIYF

J gene: TRBJ2-1
D gene: -
V gene: TRBV4-1
clone size: -
CDR3 DNA: TGCGCCAGCAGCCAAGAAGGATCGGGTAGTAATGAGCAGTTCTTC
CDR3 protein: CASSQEGSGSNEQFF

J gene: TRBJ2-5
D gene: TRBD1
V gene: TRBV9
clone size: -
CDR3 DNA: TGTGCCAGCAGCGCCGCCGGGACAGGGATAGGCGAGACCCAGTACTTC
CDR3 protein: CASSAAGTGIGETQYF

J gene: TRBJ1-3
D gene: -
V gene: TRBV6-5
clone size: -
CDR3 DNA: TGTGCCAGCAGTTACTCGGGGGGTATTGGAAACACCATATATTTT
CDR3 protein: CASSYSGGIGNTIYF

J gene: TRBJ1-4
D gene: -
V gene: TRBV7-2
clone size: -
CDR3 DNA: TGTGCCAGCAGCCCCCCGGGGGAAAAACTGTTTTTT
CDR3 protein: CASSPPGEKLFF

J gene: TRBJ1-4
D gene: TRBD1
V gene: TRBV14
clone size: -
CDR3 DNA: TGTGCCAGCAGCCCAACCCCGGGACAGTCCATGGGTAATGAAAAACTGTTTTTT
CDR3 protein: CASSPTPGQSMGNEKLFF

J gene: TRBJ1-3
D gene: -
V gene: TRBV19
clone size: -
CDR3 DNA: TGTGCCAGTAGACTCTCGGGACAACTCCGCTCTGGAAACACCATATATTTT
CDR3 protein: CASRLSGQLRSGNTIYF

J gene: TRBJ1-2
D gene: TRBD1
V gene: TRBV5-5
clone size: few
CDR3 DNA: TGTGCCAGCAGCTTCGACAGGGAGACCTATAACTATGGCTACACCTTC
CDR3 protein: CASSFDRETYNYGYTF

J gene: TRBJ1-6
D gene: -
V gene: TRBV11-2
clone size: -
CDR3 DNA: TGTGCCAGCAGCTTAGCCTCGGAAGGAGCCGCAAATTCACCCCTCCACTTT
CDR3 protein: CASSLASEGAANSPLHF

J gene: TRBJ1-4
D gene: -
V gene: TRBV5-1
clone size: few
CDR3 DNA: TGCGCCAGCAGCTTCGCTACCCGCAGAGACCAGGGAAATGAAAAACTGTTTTTT
CDR3 protein: CASSFATRRDQGNEKLFF

J gene: TRBJ1-1
D gene: -
V gene: TRBV15
clone size: -
CDR3 DNA: TGTGCCACCAGCAGAGGCTTGTCGCGGGGGCGGATGACTGAAGCTTTCTTT
CDR3 protein: CATSRGLSRGRMTEAFF

J gene: TRBJ2-3
D gene: TRBD2
V gene: TRBV10-2
clone size: -
CDR3 DNA: TGCGCCAGTCGATATCGACTAGCGGGGATTGGCACAGATACGCAGTATTTT
CDR3 protein: CASRYRLAGIGTDTQYF

J gene: TRBJ2-1
D gene: TRBD2
V gene: TRBV10-1
clone size: -
CDR3 DNA: TGCGCCAGCAGTGAGTCGTCGAGTGGGACTAGCGATTGCAATGAGCAGTTCTTC
CDR3 protein: CASSESSSGTSDCNEQFF

J gene: TRBJ2-1
D gene: TRBD2
V gene: TRBV5-6
clone size: -
CDR3 DNA: TGTGCCAGCAGCTTGAGTAGCGGGGGTGGTCCCTACAATGAGCAGTTCTTC
CDR3 protein: CASSLSSGGGPYNEQFF

J gene: TRBJ1-3
D gene: TRBD1
V gene: TRBV19
clone size: -
CDR3 DNA: TGTGCCAGTAATCAGGGAACAGGGGGCTTCGGAAACACCATATATTTT
CDR3 protein: CASNQGTGGFGNTIYF

J gene: TRBJ2-7
D gene: TRBD1
V gene: TRBV6-1
clone size: -
CDR3 DNA: TGTGCCAGCAGCGTCCGGGACAGGGGCTCCTACGAGCAGTACTTC
CDR3 protein: CASSVRDRGSYEQYF

J gene: TRBJ1-4
D gene: -
V gene: TRBV6-5
clone size: once
CDR3 DNA: TGTGCCAGCAGTTACTCGGGACATCGAGAAAATGAAAAACTGTTTTTT
CDR3 protein: CASSYSGHRENEKLFF

J gene: TRBJ2-7
D gene: -
V gene: TRBV2
clone size: few
CDR3 DNA: TGTGCCAGCAGTGAGCTGGAGGGGGCGAGCGACGAGCAGTACTTC
CDR3 protein: CASSELEGASDEQYF

J gene: TRBJ1-2
D gene: -
V gene: TRBV6-1
clone size: -
CDR3 DNA: TGTGCCAGCAGTGATCCTGGAGGGGATGGCTACACCTTC
CDR3 protein: CASSDPGGDGYTF

J gene: TRBJ1-2
D gene: -
V gene: TRBV5-6
clone size: -
CDR3 DNA: TGTGCCAGCAGCTTGGGGCTGTTTGTGGGCTGGGATGGCTACACCTTC
CDR3 protein: CASSLGLFVGWDGYTF

J gene: TRBJ2-1
D gene: TRBD2
V gene: TRBV6-4
clone size: -
CDR3 DNA: TGTGCCAGCAGTGACTGCCTAGCGGGGCACTGTGAGCAGTTCTTC
CDR3 protein: CASSDCLAGHCEQFF

J gene: TRBJ1-1
D gene: -
V gene: TRBV9
clone size: -
CDR3 DNA: TGTGCCAGCAGCGTCAGCAGGGGTGACACTGAAGCTTTCTTT
CDR3 protein: CASSVSRGDTEAFF